Below, 26 T cell receptor beta chains from the same sample are listed, as sequenced in a study of OX40 agonist ivuxolimab in advanced cancers. Generated by immunoSEQ multiplex PCR, the TCRdb table keeps only in-frame clones and is missing some. The table shows over 80,000 clones, with around 85% occurring only once. The material was CD4+ or CD8+ T cells sorted from blood, obtained in a trial of the OX40 agonist ivuxolimab. The receptors shown here come from an adult with an advanced solid tumor such as melanoma, head and neck, liver or kidney cancer.

The chain uses TRBV10-3 and TRBJ2-5; no clear D. Germline CDR1 reads ENHRY; CDR2 reads SYGVKD. Trimming stripped 11 bases from V and 1 base from J, with 8 bases between. CDR3 length: 11 residues. The CDR3 sequence is CAARAQETQYF. The CDR3 coding sequence is TGTGCCGCCCGAGCCCAAGAGACCCAGTACTTC.

This clone was seen once. The chain recombines TRBV5-4 with TRBJ2-1; 10 positions match TRBD2. The junction had 10 bases not matched to a gene; V was cut back by 0 bases and J by 7 bases. There are 17 residues in the CDR3. Germline CDR1 and CDR2: SGHNT and YYREEE (reference sequence). The CDR3 reads CASSLGGLAGVTNEQFF. In DNA form, the CDR3 reads TGTGCCAGCAGCTTGGGGGGCCTAGCGGGAGTTACAAATGAGCAGTTCTTC.

To note about this clone: A junction boundary mismatches the germline segment, possibly from a read error. This sequence joins TRBV6-4 and TRBJ2-2; no reliable D call. Germline CDR1 is MRHNA and CDR2 is SNTAGT. The CDR3 contains 14 residues. CDR3 coding DNA: TGTGCCAGCAGTTACTCGGACCGCCTCTGGGAGCTGTTTTTT. It codes for CASSYSDRLWELFF.

The rearrangement uses TRBV19 and TRBJ1-2; TRBD1 agrees at 8 bases. This CDR3 is built from 14 residues. V dropped 3 bases and J dropped 8; count of bases not matched to a gene: 8. Germline V gene data show CDR1 as LNHDA and CDR2 as SQIVND (reference sequence). CDR3 in amino acids: CASSISRTGSGYTF. As DNA, the CDR3 is TGTGCCAGTAGTATCTCCCGGACAGGGTCGGGCTACACCTTC.

V gene TRBV7-8 combines with J gene TRBJ1-1; the D gene is possibly TRBD1 (5 bases). Trimming left V 1 base short and J 1 base short, with 7 bases between. This CDR3 has 14 amino acids. Germline CDR1 reads SGHVS; CDR2 reads FQNEAQ. Here the CDR3 reads CASSLGQPNTEAFF. The CDR3 DNA is TGTGCCAGCAGCTTAGGACAGCCGAACACTGAAGCTTTCTTT.

This clone was counted between two and nine times. The gene calls are TRBV7-9 and TRBJ1-3; D may be TRBD1 (6 bases). Trimming took 6 bases from V and 2 from J, leaving 11 bases between them. The germline V gene has CDR1 SEHNR and CDR2 FQNEAQ (reference sequence). The CDR3 is 14 amino acids. CDR3 nucleotides: TGTGCCAGCAGTTACGGGACACCTGGAAACACCATATATTTT. It encodes CASSYGTPGNTIYF.

The chain couples TRBV7-9 to TRBJ1-2, with 7 bases lining up with TRBD1. V was pared by 5 bases and J by 6 bases, with 6 bases of the junction left unmatched. Germline CDR1 reads SEHNR; CDR2 reads FQNEAQ (reference sequence). This CDR3 comprises 13 residues. The CDR3 here is CASSPRGSDGYTF. Here the CDR3 DNA reads TGTGCCAGCAGCCCCAGGGGGTCAGATGGCTACACCTTC.

This clone has more than one count but fewer than ten. The CDR3 spells CASSALGSTEAFF. The CDR3 DNA reads as TGTGCCAGCAGCGCACTGGGGAGCACTGAAGCTTTCTTT. This chain connects TRBV9 to TRBJ1-1; D is unresolved. V dropped 3 bases and J dropped 4 bases, with 10 bases sitting between them. The CDR3 runs to 13 residues. Germline V gene data show CDR1 as SGDLS and CDR2 as YYNGEE.

The V call is TRBV13, the J call TRBJ2-2, with 7 positions matching TRBD1. Trimming removed 5 bases from V and 5 bases from J; junction bases left unmatched: 5. Germline-derived CDR1 and CDR2 are PRHDT and FYEKMQ (reference sequence). This CDR3 comprises 14 residues. The CDR3 loop is CASSIDRVTGELFF. For the CDR3, the DNA is TGTGCCAGCAGCATAGACAGGGTAACCGGGGAGCTGTTTTTT. The full variable domain, completed using reference TRBV13 and TRBJ2-2, is AAGVIQSPRHLIKEKRETATLKCYPIPRHDTVYWYQQGPGQDPQFLISFYEKMQSDKGSIPDRFSAQQFSDYHSELNMSSLELGDSALYFCASSIDRVTGELFFGEGSRLTVL.

The chain uses TRBV5-4 and TRBJ1-2, with TRBD1 as a possible D gene (5 bases). CDR3 length: 13 residues. CDR1 is SGHNT and CDR2 is YYREEE in the germline V gene (reference sequence). Trimming took 0 bases from V and 6 from J, leaving 9 bases between them. The CDR3 sequence is CASSLALGDGYTF. CDR3 nucleotides: TGTGCCAGCAGCTTGGCTCTGGGGGATGGCTACACCTTC.

The gene calls are TRBV5-1 and TRBJ1-4, with 8 nucleotides matching TRBD1. This CDR3 has 13 amino acids. The germline V gene encodes CDR1 SGHRS and CDR2 YFSETQ. V dropped 1 base and J dropped 8; count of bases not matched to a gene: 1. CDR3 amino acids: CASSLQGAEKLFF. The CDR3 DNA follows: TGCGCCAGCAGCTTGCAGGGGGCGGAAAAACTGTTTTTT.

The V and J genes are TRBV11-2 and TRBJ2-1; D is possibly TRBD1 or TRBD2 (5 bases each). The CDR3 contains 14 residues. CDR1 is SGHAT, CDR2 FQNNGV, per germline. V was trimmed by 5 bases and J by 6 bases, leaving 14 bases between them. DNA for the CDR3: TGTGCCAGCAGCCCGGGGCCTGAGTCCAATGAGCAGTTCTTC. It is translated as CASSPGPESNEQFF.

The chain recombines TRBV18 with TRBJ2-7, with D uncertain. The V end lost 4 bases, the J end lost 3 bases, and 13 bases lay between the germline ends. The CDR3 is 14 residues long. The germline V gene encodes CDR1 KGHSH and CDR2 LQKENI. The CDR3 region is CASSLPWARYEQYF. CDR3 DNA: TGTGCCAGCTCACTACCTTGGGCGCGCTACGAGCAGTACTTC.

V and J are TRBV5-8 and TRBJ1-1; D may be TRBD1 (5 bases). Germline assignment: CDR1 SGHTS and CDR2 YDEGEE. V was shortened by 6 bases and J by 1 base, with 13 bases between the two germline ends. The CDR3 contains 14 residues. DNA for the CDR3: TGTGCCAGCATGCAAGACAGATCGAACACTGAAGCTTTCTTT. Translated, it gives CASMQDRSNTEAFF. Full variable domain (outside the CDR3, taken from reference TRBV5-8 and TRBJ1-1): EAGVTQSPTHLIKTRGQQATLRCSPISGHTSVYWYQQALGLGLQFLLWYDEGEERNRGNFPPRFSGRQFPNYSSELNVNALELEDSALYLCASMQDRSNTEAFFGQGTRLTVV.

The chain uses TRBV6-4 and TRBJ2-7; 11 nucleotides align to TRBD2. V gave up 3 bases and J gave up 0 bases; unmatched junction bases: 4. Germline V lookup: CDR1 MRHNA, CDR2 SNTAGT. The CDR3 contains 16 residues. The DNA for the CDR3 is TGTGCCAGCAGTGATTGGACTAGCGGGTGCTCCTACGAGCAGTACTTC. It specifies CASSDWTSGCSYEQYF.

V and J are TRBV10-3 and TRBJ1-1; tentative D call: TRBD1 (6 bases). Germline V gene data show CDR1 as ENHRY and CDR2 as SYGVKD. The germline V and J ends were trimmed by 4 bases and 6 bases, with 12 bases remaining between them. The CDR3 loop spans 13 amino acids. This CDR3 reads CAISATGGAEAFF. The CDR3 bases are TGTGCCATCAGTGCCACGGGGGGCGCTGAAGCTTTCTTT.

The chain is built from TRBV11-2 and TRBJ2-1; 10 bases fit TRBD2. CDR1 and CDR2 (germline): SGHAT, FQNNGV. Trimming took 1 base from V and 0 from J; bases not matched to a gene: 9. CDR3 length: 19 residues. CDR3 sequence reads: CASSLASGGLQSSYNEQFF. CDR3 nucleotide sequence: TGTGCCAGCAGCTTAGCTAGCGGGGGACTCCAGAGCTCCTACAATGAGCAGTTCTTC.

This chain connects TRBV27 to TRBJ2-7; 8 bases are shared with TRBD2. The ends lost 5 bases at V and 1 base at J; junction bases unmatched: 10. CDR1 and CDR2 (germline): MNHEY, SMNVEV (reference sequence). This CDR3 has 16 amino acids. The DNA of the CDR3 is TGTGCCAGCAGTCCCAGTATTGGCGGGGGGTCCTACGAGCAGTACTTC. Amino acid sequence: CASSPSIGGGSYEQYF.

This chain uses TRBV12-5 with TRBJ2-1; D gene unclear. Germline values: CDR1 LGHNT, CDR2 FRNRAP. The CDR3 is made up of 12 amino acids. Trimming removed 1 base at V and 7 bases at J, with 5 bases between. The CDR3, as DNA: TGTGCTAGTGGTTTGGATCCTAATGAGCAGTTCTTC. It is translated as CASGLDPNEQFF.

The chain links TRBV7-3 to TRBJ2-3; D might be TRBD2 (5 bases). Deletions cut 1 base from V and 2 bases from J, with 10 bases between. Germline V gene data show CDR1 as SGHTA and CDR2 as FQGTGA. The CDR3 runs to 15 residues. CDR3 amino acids: CASSLNAGLTDTQYF. Written as DNA, the CDR3 is TGTGCCAGCAGCTTAAACGCGGGTCTCACAGATACGCAGTATTTT.

In the case of this clone: Relative to the germline gene, one junction end is altered; a read error may explain this. The chain employs TRBV7-7 and TRBJ2-3, with D hard to call. The CDR3 is made up of 14 amino acids. Looked up from germline, CDR1 is SSHAT and CDR2 is FNYEAQ (reference sequence). The CDR3 reads CASSFRLDTDTQYF. CDR3 nucleotide sequence: TGTGCTAGCAGCTTTCGACTCGACACAGATACGCAGTATTTT.

This chain connects TRBV7-3 to TRBJ2-1; 9 nucleotides align to TRBD1. The germline V gene encodes CDR1 SGHTA and CDR2 FQGTGA. The CDR3 runs to 15 residues. After removal of 1 base from V and 7 bases from J, the junction contained 5 bases not matched to a gene. DNA for the CDR3: TGTGCCAGCAGCTTAATGGGGACAGGGAAGAATGAGCAGTTCTTC. This codes for CASSLMGTGKNEQFF. Full variable domain (outside the CDR3, taken from reference TRBV7-3 and TRBJ2-1): GAGVSQTPSNKVTEKGKYVELRCDPISGHTALYWYRQSLGQGPEFLIYFQGTGAADDSGLPNDRFFAVRPEGSVSTLKIQRTERGDSAVYLCASSLMGTGKNEQFFGPGTRLTVL.

The rearrangement joins TRBV29-1 to TRBJ2-2, with 8 bases identical to TRBD1. The CDR3 extends over 13 amino acids. Germline V gives CDR1 SQVTM, CDR2 ANQGSEA. V lost 6 bases to trimming and J lost 5 bases; unmatched junction nucleotides: 5. The CDR3 nucleotides are TGCAGCGTGACGGACAGGGCAACCGGGGAGCTGTTTTTT. As protein: CSVTDRATGELFF.

The chain carries TRBV21-1 and TRBJ2-1; the table's D call, TRBD1, was not checked against the DNA. TRBV21-1 is noted as a pseudogene. The CDR3 runs 9 residues. The chain's CDR3 is CASYRGEFF. As DNA, the CDR3 is TGTGCCAGCTACAGGGGCGAATTCTTC.

The V and J genes are TRBV9 and TRBJ2-1; 8 positions agree with TRBD2. Germline V gene data show CDR1 as SGDLS and CDR2 as YYNGEE. CDR3 length: 14 residues. J gave up 6 bases and V 2 bases, and 4 bases lay outside the gene matches. CDR3 DNA sequence: TGTGCCAGCAGCGTCGCCGGGACTAGCAATGAGCAGTTCTTC. Its protein is CASSVAGTSNEQFF.

The chain links TRBV4-1 to TRBJ2-7; D might be TRBD1 (5 bases). The V gene's germline CDR1 is MGHRA and CDR2 YSYEKL. The CDR3 length is 15 residues. Trimming shortened V by 3 bases and J by 0 bases, and 12 bases separated the two germline ends. Here the CDR3 reads CASSQAGSSSYEQYF. The CDR3 DNA sequence: TGCGCCAGCAGCCAGGCAGGGTCATCCTCCTACGAGCAGTACTTC.